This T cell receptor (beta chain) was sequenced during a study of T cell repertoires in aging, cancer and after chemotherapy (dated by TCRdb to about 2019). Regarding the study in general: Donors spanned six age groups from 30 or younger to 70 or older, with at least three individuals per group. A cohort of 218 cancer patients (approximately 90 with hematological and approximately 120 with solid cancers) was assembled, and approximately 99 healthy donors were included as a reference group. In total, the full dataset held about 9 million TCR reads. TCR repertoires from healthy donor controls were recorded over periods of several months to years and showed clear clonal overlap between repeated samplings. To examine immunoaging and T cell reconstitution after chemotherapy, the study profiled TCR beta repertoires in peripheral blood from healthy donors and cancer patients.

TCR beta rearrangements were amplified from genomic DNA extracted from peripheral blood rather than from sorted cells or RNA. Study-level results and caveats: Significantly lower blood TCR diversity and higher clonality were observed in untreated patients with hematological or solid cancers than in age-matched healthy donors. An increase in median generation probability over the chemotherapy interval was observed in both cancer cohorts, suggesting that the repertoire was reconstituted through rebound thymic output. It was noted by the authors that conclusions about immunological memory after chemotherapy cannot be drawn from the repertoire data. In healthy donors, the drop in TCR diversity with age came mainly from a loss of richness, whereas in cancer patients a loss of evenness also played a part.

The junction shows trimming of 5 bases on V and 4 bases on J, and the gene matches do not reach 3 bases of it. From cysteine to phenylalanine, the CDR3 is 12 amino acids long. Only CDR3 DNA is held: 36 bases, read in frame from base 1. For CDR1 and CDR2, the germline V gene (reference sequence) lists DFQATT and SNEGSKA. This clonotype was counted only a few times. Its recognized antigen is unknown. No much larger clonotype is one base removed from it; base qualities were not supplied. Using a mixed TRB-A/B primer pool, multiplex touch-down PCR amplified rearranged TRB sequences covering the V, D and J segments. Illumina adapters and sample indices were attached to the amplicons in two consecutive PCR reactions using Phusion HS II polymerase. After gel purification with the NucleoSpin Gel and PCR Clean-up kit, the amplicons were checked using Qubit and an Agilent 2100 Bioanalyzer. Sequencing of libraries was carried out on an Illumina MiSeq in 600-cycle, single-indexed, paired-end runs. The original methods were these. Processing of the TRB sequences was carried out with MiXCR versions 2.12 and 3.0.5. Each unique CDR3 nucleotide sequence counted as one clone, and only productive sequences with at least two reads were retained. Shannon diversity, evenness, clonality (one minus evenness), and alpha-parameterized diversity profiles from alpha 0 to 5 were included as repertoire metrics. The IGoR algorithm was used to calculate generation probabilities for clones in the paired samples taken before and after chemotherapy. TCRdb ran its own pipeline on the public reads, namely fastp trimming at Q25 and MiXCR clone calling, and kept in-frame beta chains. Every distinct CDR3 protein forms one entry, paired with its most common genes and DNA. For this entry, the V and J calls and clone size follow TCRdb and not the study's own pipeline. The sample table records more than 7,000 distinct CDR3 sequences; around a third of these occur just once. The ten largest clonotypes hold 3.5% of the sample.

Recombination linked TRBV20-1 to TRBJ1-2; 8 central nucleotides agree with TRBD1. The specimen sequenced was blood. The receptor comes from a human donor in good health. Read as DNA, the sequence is TGCAGTGCTGGGGACAGGCGCTATGGCTACACCTTC. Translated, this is CSAGDRRYGYTF.